This T cell receptor beta chain was identified in a study of CD8+ T cells in alopecia areata. Study details: Twice a day, 5 to 10 mg of oral tofacitinib was administered to treated patients. Study-wide findings and caveats: Alphabeta T cells residing in normal skin are also sequenced in scalp samples. The study found that many expanded lesional clones persisted in scalp and blood during tofacitinib.

Treatment defined: oral pan-JAK inhibitor, 5-10 mg twice daily. The V gene's germline CDR1 is SEHNR and CDR2 FQNEAQ (reference sequence). The CDR3 is made up of 14 amino acids. Trimming took 1 base from V and 1 from J, leaving 7 bases between them. A word on this clone: Its target is not known.

Reverse transcription of extracted RNA yielded cDNA, which provided the sequencing template. Only in-frame clones appear in the TCRdb table, and some are missing; sequencing was by immunoSEQ multiplex PCR. The sample records around 100,000 clones, roughly two fifths being singletons. The chain is built from TRBV7-9 and TRBJ1-2, with unresolved D. The sample here was CD8+ T cells sorted from blood, taken at week 24, from a patient treated with tofacitinib. This TCR came from a human donor with alopecia areata. The CDR3 coding sequence is TGTGCCAGCAGCTTAGGGGGAATTAACTATGGCTACACCTTC. It translates to CASSLGGINYGYTF. The full variable domain, in which reference TRBV7-9 and TRBJ1-2 provide the parts outside the CDR3, is DTGVSQNPRHKITKRGQNVTFRCDPISEHNRLYWYRQTLGQGPEFLTYFQNEAQLEKSRLLSDRFSAERPKGSFSTLEIQRTEQGDSAMYLCASSLGGINYGYTFGSGTRLTVV.